The 8 T cell receptor beta chains below were found in one sample sequenced in a study of blood T cell repertoires in COVID-19. Generated by immunoSEQ multiplex PCR, the TCRdb table keeps only in-frame clones and is missing some. The table includes about 76,000 clones, roughly 89% detected once. Material: peripheral blood. Receptors were obtained from a man aged 25 to 40 with acute or convalescent COVID-19.

The chain joins TRBV3-1 (or the pseudogene TRBV3-2) to TRBJ2-7; possibly TRBD1 for D (5 bases). Trimming took 4 bases from V and 2 from J, leaving 15 bases between them. Germline V CDR1 and CDR2: LGHDT, YNNKEL (reference sequence). There are 15 residues in the CDR3. The CDR3 here is CASSPGHYATYEQYF. The CDR3 bases are TGTGCCAGCAGCCCCGGACACTACGCTACCTACGAGCAGTACTTC.

This clone showed up just a few times. The chain carries TRBV7-2 and TRBJ2-7; D is unresolved. Between the trimmed V and J ends, which lost 1 base and 1 base, there was a span of 8 bases. This CDR3 is built from 14 residues. Germline V CDR1 and CDR2: SGHTA, FQGNSA. The CDR3 DNA reads as TGTGCCAGCAGCTTAGTTTCCACTTCCTACGAGCAGTACTTC. It is translated as CASSLVSTSYEQYF.

V and J are TRBV7-2 and TRBJ2-3; D is perhaps TRBD1 (6 bases). The CDR3 is 16 amino acids. With 7 bases removed from V and 5 bases from J, the gap between germline ends came to 22 bases. CDR1 SGHTA and CDR2 FQGNSA come from the germline V gene. The CDR3 bases are TGTGCCAGCACCCTCCTTCTAAGGGGGAATAGAGATACGCAGTATTTT. Its protein product is CASTLLLRGNRDTQYF. The full variable domain, completed using reference TRBV7-2 and TRBJ2-3, is GAGVSQSPSNKVTEKGKDVELRCDPISGHTALYWYRQSLGQGLEFLIYFQGNSAPDKSGLPSDRFSAERTGGSVSTLTIQRTQQEDSAVYLCASTLLLRGNRDTQYFGPGTRLTVL.

The CDR3 region has the DNA TGTGCCAGCAGTTATGACGAGGACTATGGCTACACCTTC. This codes for CASSYDEDYGYTF. The chain has TRBV6-5 and TRBJ1-2; D not certain. Trimming cost V 3 bases and J 3 bases, with 8 bases left between them. The CDR3 sequence is 13 residues long. Germline V gene lookup returns CDR1 MNHEY and CDR2 SVGAGI.

J is TRBJ1-2 and V is TRBV18; TRBD1 is a possible D gene (6 bases). This CDR3 is built from 17 residues. CDR1 is KGHSH, CDR2 LQKENI, per germline. Between the trimmed V and J ends, which lost 5 bases and 6 bases, there was a span of 25 bases. The CDR3 reads CASSLTGTVFSMNGYTF. CDR3 sequence (DNA): TGTGCCAGCTCATTGACAGGCACCGTATTTTCTATGAATGGCTACACCTTC.

This clone turned up a few times. The gene calls are TRBV23-1 and TRBJ2-4, with D unresolved. TRBV23-1 is reported as an ORF; its role is uncertain. Trimming removed 1 base at V and 0 bases at J, with 19 bases between. The CDR3 consists of 19 residues. The CDR3 reads CASSQWSNRNTLAKNIQYF. DNA for the CDR3: TGCGCCAGCAGTCAATGGTCGAATCGCAATACTCTAGCCAAAAACATTCAGTACTTC.

The genes are TRBV7-2 and TRBJ2-3; 8 nucleotides match TRBD2. V lost 8 bases to trimming and J lost 4 bases; unmatched junction nucleotides: 11. Per germline, CDR1 SGHTA and CDR2 FQGNSA. The CDR3 covers 15 residues. The CDR3, as DNA: TGTGCCAGCGGAGGGACTAGAGTACGCGCAGATACGCAGTATTTT. The encoded protein is CASGGTRVRADTQYF.

This clone has more than one count but fewer than ten. The V and J genes are TRBV21-1 and TRBJ2-3; the table assigns TRBD2, which was not confirmed against the DNA. TRBV21-1 is annotated as a pseudogene. The CDR3 loop spans 13 amino acids. The CDR3 reads CASIRRRADTQYF. The DNA of the CDR3 is TGTGCCAGCATACGGAGGAGGGCAGATACGCAGTATTTT.